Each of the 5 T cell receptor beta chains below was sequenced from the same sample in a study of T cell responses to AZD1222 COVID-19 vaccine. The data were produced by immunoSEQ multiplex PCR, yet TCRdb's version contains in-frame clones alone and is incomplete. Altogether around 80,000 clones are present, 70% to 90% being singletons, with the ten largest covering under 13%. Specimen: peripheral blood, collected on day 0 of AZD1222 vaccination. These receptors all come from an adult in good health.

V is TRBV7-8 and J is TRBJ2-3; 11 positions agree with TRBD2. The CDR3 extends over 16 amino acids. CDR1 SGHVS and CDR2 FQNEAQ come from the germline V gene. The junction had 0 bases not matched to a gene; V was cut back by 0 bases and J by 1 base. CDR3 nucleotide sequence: TGTGCCAGCAGCTTAGCGACTAGCGGGGGCACAGATACGCAGTATTTT. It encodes CASSLATSGGTDTQYF.

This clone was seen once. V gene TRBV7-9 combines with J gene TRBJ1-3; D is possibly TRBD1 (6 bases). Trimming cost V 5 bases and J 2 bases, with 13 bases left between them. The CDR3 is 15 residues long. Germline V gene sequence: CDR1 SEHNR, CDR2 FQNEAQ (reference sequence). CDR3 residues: CASSRDWGPGNTIYF. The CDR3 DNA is TGTGCCAGCAGCAGGGACTGGGGGCCTGGAAACACCATATATTTT.

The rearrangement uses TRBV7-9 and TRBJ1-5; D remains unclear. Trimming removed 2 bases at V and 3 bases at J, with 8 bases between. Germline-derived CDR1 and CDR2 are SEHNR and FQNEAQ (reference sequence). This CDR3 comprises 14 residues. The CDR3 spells CASSLWSDNQPQHF. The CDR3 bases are TGTGCCAGCAGCTTATGGTCAGACAATCAGCCCCAGCATTTT.

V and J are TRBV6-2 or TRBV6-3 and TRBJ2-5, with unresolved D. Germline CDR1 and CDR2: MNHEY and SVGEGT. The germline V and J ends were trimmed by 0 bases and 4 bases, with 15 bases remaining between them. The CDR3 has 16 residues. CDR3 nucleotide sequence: TGTGCCAGCAGTTACTCGATTGGAGATATAGGAGAGACCCAGTACTTC. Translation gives CASSYSIGDIGETQYF.

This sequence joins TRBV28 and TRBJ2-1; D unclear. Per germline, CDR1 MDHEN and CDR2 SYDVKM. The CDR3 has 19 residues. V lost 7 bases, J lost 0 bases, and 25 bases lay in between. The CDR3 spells CASTEKVAVTRSSYNEQFF. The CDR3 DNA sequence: TGTGCCAGCACCGAAAAGGTTGCGGTCACTCGGAGCTCCTACAATGAGCAGTTCTTC.